The present T cell receptor (beta chain) was sequenced within a study of blood T cell repertoires in COVID-19. Study summary: Spain, Italy and the United States supplied samples that represented acute and convalescent COVID-19. T cells, B-cell-depleted T cells, or PBMCs supplied cDNA or gDNA.

V trimming: 5 bases; J trimming: 2 bases; junction bases outside the gene matches: 3. Per germline, CDR1 MGHDK and CDR2 SYGVNS. The CDR3 is 14 residues long. This clone was picked up a small number of times. Only in-frame clones appear in the TCRdb table, and some are missing; sequencing was by immunoSEQ multiplex PCR. This table holds about 24,000 clones, approximately 91% found once. The gene calls are TRBV25-1 and TRBJ1-5; 7 nucleotides agree with TRBD1. The material sequenced was peripheral blood. This clonotype originated in an older woman with active COVID-19. CDR3 nucleotides: TGTGCCAGCAGTACAGGGGACGGCAATCAGCCCCAGCATTTT. It is translated as CASSTGDGNQPQHF.